This TCR beta chain appears in the sequencing data of a study of OX40 agonist ivuxolimab in advanced cancers. General study findings and limits: By week 6 at 0.1 to 3.0 mg/kg, blood CD4+ and CD8+ T cells had expanded clonally.

V was clipped by 1 base and J by 1 base; unmatched bases: 6. This CDR3 is built from 16 residues. CDR1 SGHTA and CDR2 FQGNSA come from the germline V gene. The method was immunoSEQ multiplex PCR; TCRdb's version includes in-frame clones alone and lacks a portion of them. The sample consists of some 85,000 clones, 91% of them appearing once. As to this clone: What it recognizes is unknown.

The chain joins TRBV7-2 to TRBJ2-5; 7 nucleotides line up with TRBD1. The TCR sequence derives from an adult with an advanced solid tumor such as melanoma, head and neck, liver or kidney cancer. Here the sequenced sample was CD4+ or CD8+ T cells sorted from blood, taken in a trial of the OX40 agonist ivuxolimab. CDR3 amino acids: CASSLVGGQIQETQYF. The DNA for the CDR3 is TGTGCCAGCAGCTTAGTAGGGGGACAGATCCAAGAGACCCAGTACTTC.